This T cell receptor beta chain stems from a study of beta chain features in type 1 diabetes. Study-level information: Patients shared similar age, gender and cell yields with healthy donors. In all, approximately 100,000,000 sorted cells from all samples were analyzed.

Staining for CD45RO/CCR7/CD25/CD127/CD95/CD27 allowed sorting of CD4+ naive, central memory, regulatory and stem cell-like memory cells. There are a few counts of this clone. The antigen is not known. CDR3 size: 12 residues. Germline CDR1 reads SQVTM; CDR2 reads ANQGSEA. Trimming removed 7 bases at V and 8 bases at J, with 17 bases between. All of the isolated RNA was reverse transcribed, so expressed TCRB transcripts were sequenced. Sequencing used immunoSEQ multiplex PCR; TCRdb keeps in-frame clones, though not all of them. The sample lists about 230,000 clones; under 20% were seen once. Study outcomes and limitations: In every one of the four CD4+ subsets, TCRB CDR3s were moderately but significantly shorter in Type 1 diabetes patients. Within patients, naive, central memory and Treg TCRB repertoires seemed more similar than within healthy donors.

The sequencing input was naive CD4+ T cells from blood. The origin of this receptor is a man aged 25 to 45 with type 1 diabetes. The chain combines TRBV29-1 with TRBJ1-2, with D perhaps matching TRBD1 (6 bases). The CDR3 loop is CSELGAAGGYTF. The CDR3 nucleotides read TGCAGCGAACTGGGGGCAGCAGGCGGCTACACCTTC.